The source of this T cell receptor beta chain is a study of response to subunit inactivated influenza vaccine. The study, taken as a whole, reports: Authors suggested that a seasonal influenza vaccination recruits few new T cells each time.

The V and J ends lost 2 bases and 7 bases respectively, with 19 bases between them. The CDR3 runs to 17 residues. The germline CDR1 and CDR2 sequences are SGHTS and YDEGEE. TCRdb independently ran MiXCR on the RT-PCR reads; one entry per CDR3 protein. The sample has about 800,000 distinct CDR3 sequences; less than 25% are singletons. This clonotype came up many times. Its cognate antigen is unknown. This material consisted of PBMCs from blood, taken 4 to 6 days after vaccination. V is TRBV5-8 and J is TRBJ1-6; the D is unclear. The TCR comes from a man aged 50 or older who received an inactivated influenza vaccine. The CDR3 sequence is CASSFRGEGARNSPLHF. CDR3 nucleotides: TGTGCCAGCAGCTTCCGTGGGGAGGGCGCGAGAAATTCACCCCTCCACTTT.